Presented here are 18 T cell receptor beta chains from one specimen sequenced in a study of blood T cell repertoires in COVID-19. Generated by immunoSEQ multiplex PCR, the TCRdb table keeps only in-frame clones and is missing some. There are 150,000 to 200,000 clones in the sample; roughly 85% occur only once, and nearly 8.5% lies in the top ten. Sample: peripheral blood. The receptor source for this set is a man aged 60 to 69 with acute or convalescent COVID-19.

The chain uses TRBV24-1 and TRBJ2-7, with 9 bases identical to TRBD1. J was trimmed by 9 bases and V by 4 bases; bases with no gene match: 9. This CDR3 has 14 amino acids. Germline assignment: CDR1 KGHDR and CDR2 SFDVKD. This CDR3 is CATSESGTGLRQYF. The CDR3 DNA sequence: TGTGCCACCAGTGAATCCGGGACAGGGTTAAGGCAGTACTTC.

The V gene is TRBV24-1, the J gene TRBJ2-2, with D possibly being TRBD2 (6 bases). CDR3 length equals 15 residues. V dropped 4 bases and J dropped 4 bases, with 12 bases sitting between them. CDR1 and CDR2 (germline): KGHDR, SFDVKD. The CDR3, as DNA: TGTGCCACCAGTGACCGGACTAAAAGCACCGGGGAGCTGTTTTTT. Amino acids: CATSDRTKSTGELFF.

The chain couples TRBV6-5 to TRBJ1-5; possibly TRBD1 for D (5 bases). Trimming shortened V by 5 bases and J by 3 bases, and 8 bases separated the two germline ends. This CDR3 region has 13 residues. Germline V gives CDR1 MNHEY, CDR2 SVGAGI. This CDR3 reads CASSTGINQPQHF. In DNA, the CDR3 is TGTGCCAGCAGTACAGGAATCAATCAGCCCCAGCATTTT.

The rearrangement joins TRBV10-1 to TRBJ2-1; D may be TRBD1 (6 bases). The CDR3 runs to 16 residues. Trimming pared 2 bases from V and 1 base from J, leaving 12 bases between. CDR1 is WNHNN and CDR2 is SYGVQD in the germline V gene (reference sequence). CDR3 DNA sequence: TGCGCCAGCAGTGAGGTGGCAGGGGCTTCCTACAATGAGCAGTTCTTC. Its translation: CASSEVAGASYNEQFF.

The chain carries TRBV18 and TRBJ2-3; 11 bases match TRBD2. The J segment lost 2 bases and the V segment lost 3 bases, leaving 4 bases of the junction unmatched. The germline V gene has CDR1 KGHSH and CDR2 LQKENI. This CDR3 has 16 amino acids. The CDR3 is CASSPSSGRTTDTQYF. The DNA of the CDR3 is TGTGCCAGCTCACCGTCTAGCGGGAGGACCACAGATACGCAGTATTTT.

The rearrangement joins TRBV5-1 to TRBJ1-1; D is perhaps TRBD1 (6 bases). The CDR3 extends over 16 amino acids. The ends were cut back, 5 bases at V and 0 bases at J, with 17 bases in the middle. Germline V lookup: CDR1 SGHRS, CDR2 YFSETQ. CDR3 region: CASRRTAIAMNTEAFF. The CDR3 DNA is TGCGCCAGCAGGAGGACAGCGATCGCCATGAACACTGAAGCTTTCTTT.

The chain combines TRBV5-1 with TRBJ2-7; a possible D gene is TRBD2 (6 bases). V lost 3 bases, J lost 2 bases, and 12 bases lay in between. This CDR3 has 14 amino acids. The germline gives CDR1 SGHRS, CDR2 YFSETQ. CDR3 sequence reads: CASSYRGLTYEQYF. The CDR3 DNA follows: TGCGCCAGCAGCTACCGAGGACTAACCTACGAGCAGTACTTC.

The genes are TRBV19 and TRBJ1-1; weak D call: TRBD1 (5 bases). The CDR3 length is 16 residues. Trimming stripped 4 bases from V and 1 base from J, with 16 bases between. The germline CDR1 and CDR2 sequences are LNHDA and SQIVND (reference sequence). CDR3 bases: TGTGCCAGTAGTAAGGTCCAGGGTAGTGGGAACACTGAAGCTTTCTTT. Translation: CASSKVQGSGNTEAFF.

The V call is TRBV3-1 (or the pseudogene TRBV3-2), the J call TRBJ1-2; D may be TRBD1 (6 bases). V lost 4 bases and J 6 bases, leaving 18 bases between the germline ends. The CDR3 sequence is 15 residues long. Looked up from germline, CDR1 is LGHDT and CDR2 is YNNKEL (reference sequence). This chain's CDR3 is CASSRAAGARDGYTF. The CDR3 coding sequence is TGTGCCAGCAGCCGCGCCGCGGGGGCGCGGGATGGCTACACCTTC.

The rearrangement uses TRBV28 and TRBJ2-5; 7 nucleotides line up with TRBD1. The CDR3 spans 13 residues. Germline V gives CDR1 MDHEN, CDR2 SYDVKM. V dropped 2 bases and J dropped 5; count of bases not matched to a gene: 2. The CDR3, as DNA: TGTGCCAGCAGTTTACCCAGGGGGGAGACCCAGTACTTC. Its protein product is CASSLPRGETQYF.

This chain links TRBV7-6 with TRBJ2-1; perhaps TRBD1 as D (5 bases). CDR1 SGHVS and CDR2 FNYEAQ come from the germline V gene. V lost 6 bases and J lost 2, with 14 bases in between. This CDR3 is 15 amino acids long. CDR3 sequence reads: CASSQLTVAYNEQFF. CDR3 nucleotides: TGTGCCAGCAGTCAACTGACAGTTGCCTACAATGAGCAGTTCTTC.

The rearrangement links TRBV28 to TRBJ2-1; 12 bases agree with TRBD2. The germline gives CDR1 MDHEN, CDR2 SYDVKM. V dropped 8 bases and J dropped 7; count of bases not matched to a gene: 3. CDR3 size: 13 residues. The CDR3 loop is CASLTSGGNEQFF. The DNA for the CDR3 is TGTGCCAGCCTGACTAGCGGGGGAAATGAGCAGTTCTTC.

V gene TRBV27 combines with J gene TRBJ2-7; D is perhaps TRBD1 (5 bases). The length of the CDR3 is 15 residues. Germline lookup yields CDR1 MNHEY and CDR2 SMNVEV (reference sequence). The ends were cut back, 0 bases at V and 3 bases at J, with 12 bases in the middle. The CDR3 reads CASSLSRQGGYEQYF. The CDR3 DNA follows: TGTGCCAGCAGTTTATCGAGGCAGGGTGGCTACGAGCAGTACTTC.

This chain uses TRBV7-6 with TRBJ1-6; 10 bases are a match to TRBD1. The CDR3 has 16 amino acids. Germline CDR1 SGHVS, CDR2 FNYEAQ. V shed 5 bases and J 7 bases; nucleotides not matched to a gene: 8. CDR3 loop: CASSQTGTGANSPLHF. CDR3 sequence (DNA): TGTGCCAGCAGCCAGACCGGGACAGGGGCGAATTCACCCCTCCACTTT.

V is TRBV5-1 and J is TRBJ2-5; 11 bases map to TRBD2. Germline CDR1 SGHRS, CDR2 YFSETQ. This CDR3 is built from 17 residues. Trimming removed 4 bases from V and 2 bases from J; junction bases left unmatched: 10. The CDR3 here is CASSRGGTSGSQETQYF. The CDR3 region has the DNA TGCGCCAGCAGCCGAGGGGGGACTAGCGGTTCTCAAGAGACCCAGTACTTC.

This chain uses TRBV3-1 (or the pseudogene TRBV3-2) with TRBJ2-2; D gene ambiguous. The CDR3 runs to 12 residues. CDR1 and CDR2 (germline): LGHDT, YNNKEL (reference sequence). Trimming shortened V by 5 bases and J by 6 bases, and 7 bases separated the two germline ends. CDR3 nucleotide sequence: TGTGCCAGCAGCTCCCGTCCCGGGGAGCTGTTTTTT. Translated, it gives CASSSRPGELFF.

DNA of the CDR3: TGTGCCAGCAGCTTAGCGCGAGGGACTGGGGCCAACGTCCTGACTTTC. This encodes CASSLARGTGANVLTF. This chain uses TRBV7-2 with TRBJ2-6, with a weak D call TRBD2 (5 bases). Trimming cost V 0 bases and J 2 bases, with 8 bases left between them. Per germline, CDR1 SGHTA and CDR2 FQGNSA. The CDR3 covers 16 residues.

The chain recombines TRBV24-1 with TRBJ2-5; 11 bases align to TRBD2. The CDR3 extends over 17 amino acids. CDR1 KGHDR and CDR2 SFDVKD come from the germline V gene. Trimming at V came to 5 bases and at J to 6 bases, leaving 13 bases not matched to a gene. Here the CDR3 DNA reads TGTGCCACCAGTGCGGGACTAGCGGAGTCGGGAGGAAAGACCCAGTACTTC. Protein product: CATSAGLAESGGKTQYF.